These T cell receptor beta chains were read from a single sample in a study of T-cell reconstitution after alpha-beta-depleted transplantation in children. TCRdb re-derived calls from the PCR reads in MiXCR, one entry per CDR3 protein. The table includes 350,000 to 500,000 distinct CDR3 sequences, 43% detected once. Sample: PBMCs, taken before TCRalphabeta/CD19-depleted stem cell transplant. The source of these receptors is a girl under 10 years old with aplastic anemia, due to receive a stem cell transplant. The CDR3 runs from the conserved cysteine through the conserved F or W. A D gene is named only where the DNA matches it firmly. Expanded clones are given a class, and other clones once, few, many or no size at all.

>TRBJ2-5|TRBV18|few|NA
CASSLTWTEKETQYF
TGTGCCAGCTCACTGACTTGGACGGAAAAAGAGACCCAGTACTTC
>TRBJ2-7|TRBV3-1|NA|TRBD2
CASSHNQLAGGREQYF
TGTGCCAGCAGCCACAACCAACTAGCGGGGGGACGCGAGCAGTACTTC
>TRBJ1-2|TRBV29-1|many|NA
CSVWTDVYGYTF
TGCAGCGTCTGGACAGACGTCTATGGCTACACCTTC
>TRBJ2-3|TRBV5-1|NA|TRBD2
CASSLRTSNTARTDTQYF
TGCGCCAGCAGCTTGAGGACTAGTAATACAGCCCGCACAGATACGCAGTATTTT
>TRBJ1-1|TRBV3-1|NA|TRBD1
CASSQRDRGRAEAFF
TGTGCCAGCAGCCAACGCGACAGGGGGCGGGCTGAAGCTTTCTTT
>TRBJ2-1|TRBV28|few|TRBD2
CASSLLVAGDGGFF
TGTGCCAGCAGTTTATTGGTGGCGGGAGATGGGGGGTTCTTC
>TRBJ2-7|TRBV7-9|few|TRBD1
CASSLTGLYYEQYF
TGTGCCAGCAGCTTGACAGGGCTTTACTACGAGCAGTACTTC
>TRBJ2-3|TRBV5-1|NA|TRBD2
CASSLANREGTDTQYF
TGCGCCAGCAGCTTGGCCAATCGGGAGGGCACAGATACGCAGTATTTT
>TRBJ1-2|TRBV7-9|few|NA
CASSFSRSGDYGYTF
TGTGCCAGCAGCTTCTCGCGATCGGGAGACTATGGCTACACCTTC
>TRBJ2-3|TRBV11-2|NA|NA
CASSPSAGDDFDTQYF
TGTGCCAGCAGTCCCTCGGCGGGCGACGATTTCGATACGCAGTATTTT
>TRBJ2-3|TRBV14|NA|TRBD2
CASSQDLGLAIHF
TGTGCCAGCAGCCAAGATTTAGGACTAGCTATACATTTT
>TRBJ1-1|TRBV9|many|NA
CASSVAGRQGPNTEAFF
TGTGCCAGCAGCGTAGCCGGCCGCCAGGGGCCGAACACTGAAGCTTTCTTT
>TRBJ2-1|TRBV7-3|few|TRBD2
CASSLGAGLAGVVEQFF
TGTGCCAGCAGCTTAGGGGCGGGACTAGCGGGAGTGGTAGAGCAGTTCTTC
>TRBJ2-7|TRBV6-1|NA|NA
CASSMAVDSYEQYF
TGTGCCAGCAGTATGGCCGTGGACTCGTACGAGCAGTACTTC
>TRBJ2-7|TRBV27|many|NA
CASSIRGEQYF
TGTGCCAGCAGTATCAGGGGAGAGCAGTACTTC
>TRBJ2-7|TRBV7-3|few|TRBD1
CASSSQGAGTREQYF
TGTGCCAGCAGCTCTCAGGGGGCAGGGACAAGGGAGCAGTACTTC
>TRBJ2-7|TRBV5-1|many|TRBD2
CASSLARGGRAYEQYF
TGCGCCAGCAGCTTGGCCCGGGGCGGGAGGGCCTACGAGCAGTACTTC
>TRBJ2-7|TRBV20-1|NA|TRBD1
CSARGQGARRDEQYF
TGCAGTGCTAGAGGGCAGGGGGCGCGGAGGGACGAGCAGTACTTC
>TRBJ2-7|TRBV28|NA|TRBD1
CAITGTGGYEQYF
TGTGCCATCACCGGGACAGGGGGCTACGAGCAGTACTTC
>TRBJ1-4|TRBV2|NA|TRBD1
CASRERDRGLGKLFF
TGTGCCAGCAGAGAGAGGGACAGGGGGCTGGGAAAACTGTTTTTT
>TRBJ2-2|TRBV5-1|NA|NA
CASREGSNTGELFF
TGCGCCAGCAGGGAAGGGTCAAACACCGGGGAGCTGTTTTTT
>TRBJ2-1|TRBV6-6|few|TRBD1
CASSYSTGYEQFF
TGTGCCAGCAGTTACTCGACAGGGTATGAGCAGTTCTTC
>TRBJ1-2|TRBV24-1|few|NA
CATSDTGTRYGYTF
TGTGCCACCAGTGACACCGGGACTCGTTATGGCTACACCTTC
>TRBJ2-3|TRBV5-1|NA|NA
CASSYGGSGGTDTQYF
TGCGCCAGCAGCTACGGAGGTAGCGGAGGCACAGATACGCAGTATTTT
>TRBJ2-3|TRBV29-1|NA|NA
CSTTGSITDTQYF
TGCAGCACCACCGGGTCGATCACAGATACGCAGTATTTT
>TRBJ2-1|TRBV7-9|NA|NA
CASTARVLSYNEQFF
TGTGCCAGCACCGCCAGGGTTCTCTCCTACAATGAGCAGTTCTTC
>TRBJ2-3|TRBV20-1|NA|NA
CSATPQAGPDTQYF
TGCAGTGCTACGCCGCAGGCTGGCCCAGATACGCAGTATTTT